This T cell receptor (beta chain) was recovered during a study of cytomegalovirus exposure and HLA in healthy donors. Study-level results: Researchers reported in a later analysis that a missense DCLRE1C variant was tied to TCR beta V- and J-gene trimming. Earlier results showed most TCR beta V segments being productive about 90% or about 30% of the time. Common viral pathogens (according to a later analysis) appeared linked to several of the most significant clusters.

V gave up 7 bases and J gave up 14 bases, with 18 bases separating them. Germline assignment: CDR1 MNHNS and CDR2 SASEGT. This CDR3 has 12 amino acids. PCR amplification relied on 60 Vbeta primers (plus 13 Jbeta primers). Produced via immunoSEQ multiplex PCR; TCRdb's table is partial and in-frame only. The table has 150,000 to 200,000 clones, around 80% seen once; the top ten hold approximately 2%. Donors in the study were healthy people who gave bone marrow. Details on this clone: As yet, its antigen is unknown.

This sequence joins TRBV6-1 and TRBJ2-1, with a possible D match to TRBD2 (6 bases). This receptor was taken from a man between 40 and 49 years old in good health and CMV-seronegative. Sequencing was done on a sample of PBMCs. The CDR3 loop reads CASTPESEREFF. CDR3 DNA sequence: TGTGCCAGCACCCCGGAGAGCGAGCGGGAGTTCTTC.